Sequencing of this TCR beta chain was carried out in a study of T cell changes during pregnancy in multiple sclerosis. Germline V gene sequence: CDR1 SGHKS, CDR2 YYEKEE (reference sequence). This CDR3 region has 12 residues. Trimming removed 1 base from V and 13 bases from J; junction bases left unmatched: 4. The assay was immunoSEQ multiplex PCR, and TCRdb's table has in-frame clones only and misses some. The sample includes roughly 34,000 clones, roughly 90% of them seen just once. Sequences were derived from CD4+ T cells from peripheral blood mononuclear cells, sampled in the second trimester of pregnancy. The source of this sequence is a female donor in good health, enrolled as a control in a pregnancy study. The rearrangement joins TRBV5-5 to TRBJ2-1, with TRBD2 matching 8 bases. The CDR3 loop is CASSLNSGGQFF. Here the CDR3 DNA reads TGTGCCAGCAGCTTGAACAGCGGGGGACAGTTCTTC.